The present entry profiles one T cell receptor beta chain with its context. Its matching antigen is unknown. This sample is drawn from a study of cytomegalovirus exposure and HLA in healthy donors. Findings and limits, study-wide: V- and J-gene trimming of TCR beta was linked (in a later analysis) to a missense DCLRE1C variant.

V gave up 3 bases and J gave up 2 bases; unmatched junction bases: 9. CDR1 is LNHDA, CDR2 SQIVND, per germline (reference sequence). This CDR3 is built from 17 residues. PCR used 60 Vbeta primers and 13 Jbeta primers. Authors' analysis steps: Roughly 80 million unique TCR beta chains, approximately 11 million of them shared, were counted by a later analysis. Generated by immunoSEQ multiplex PCR, the TCRdb table keeps only in-frame clones and is missing some. V and J calls and clone size are given by that table; D and trimming were obtained from the DNA. The sample lists about 300,000 clones; 86% were seen once.

The chain combines TRBV19 with TRBJ1-2, with 10 positions matching TRBD1. The sample taken for sequencing was PBMCs. The sequence came from a man in his forties or fifties in good health and CMV-seropositive. The CDR3, as DNA: TGTGCCAGTAGTATGGGACAGGGGCGGCGGGCCAACTATGGCTACACCTTC. Protein product: CASSMGQGRRANYGYTF.